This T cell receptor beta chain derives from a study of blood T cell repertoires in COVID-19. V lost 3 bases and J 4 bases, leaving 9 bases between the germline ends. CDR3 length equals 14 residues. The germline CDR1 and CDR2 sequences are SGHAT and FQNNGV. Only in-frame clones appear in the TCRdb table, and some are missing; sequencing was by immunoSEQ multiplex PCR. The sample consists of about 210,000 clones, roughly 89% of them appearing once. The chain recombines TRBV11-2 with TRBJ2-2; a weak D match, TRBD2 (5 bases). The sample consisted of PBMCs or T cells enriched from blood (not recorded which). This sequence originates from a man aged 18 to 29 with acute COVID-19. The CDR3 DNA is TGTGCCAGCAGCTTTGGGCGGGCCACCGGGGAGCTGTTTTTT. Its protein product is CASSFGRATGELFF.